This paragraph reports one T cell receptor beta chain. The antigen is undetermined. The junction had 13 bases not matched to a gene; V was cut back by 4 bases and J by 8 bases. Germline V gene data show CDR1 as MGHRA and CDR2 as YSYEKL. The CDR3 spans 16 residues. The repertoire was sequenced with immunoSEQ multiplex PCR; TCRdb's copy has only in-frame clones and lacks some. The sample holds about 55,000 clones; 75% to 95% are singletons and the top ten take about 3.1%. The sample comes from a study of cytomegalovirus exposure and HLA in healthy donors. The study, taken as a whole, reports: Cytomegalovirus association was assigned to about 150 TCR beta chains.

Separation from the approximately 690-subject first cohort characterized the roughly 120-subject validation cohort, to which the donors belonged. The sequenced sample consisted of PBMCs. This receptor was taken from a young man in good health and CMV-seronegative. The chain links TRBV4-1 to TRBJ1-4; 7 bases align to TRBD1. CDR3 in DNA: TGCGCCAGCAGCCGACCCACAGGGGCGGAAGAGGAAAAACTGTTTTTT. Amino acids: CASSRPTGAEEEKLFF.